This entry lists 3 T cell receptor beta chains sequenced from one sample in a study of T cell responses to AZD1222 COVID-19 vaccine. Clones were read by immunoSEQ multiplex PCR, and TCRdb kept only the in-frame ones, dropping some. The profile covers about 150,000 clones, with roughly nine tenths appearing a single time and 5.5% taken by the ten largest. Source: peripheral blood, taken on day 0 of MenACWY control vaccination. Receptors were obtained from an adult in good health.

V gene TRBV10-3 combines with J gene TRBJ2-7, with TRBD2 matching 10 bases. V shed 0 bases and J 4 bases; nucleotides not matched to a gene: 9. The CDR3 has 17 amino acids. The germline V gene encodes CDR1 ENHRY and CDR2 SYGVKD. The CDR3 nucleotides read TGTGCCATCAGTGAGTCGTTAGGGACTAGCGATACTTACGAGCAGTACGTC. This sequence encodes CAISESLGTSDTYEQYV.

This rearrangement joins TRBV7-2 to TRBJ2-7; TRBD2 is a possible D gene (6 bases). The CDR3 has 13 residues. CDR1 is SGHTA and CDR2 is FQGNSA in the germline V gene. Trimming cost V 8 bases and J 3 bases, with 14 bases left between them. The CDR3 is CASRRGIHYEQYF. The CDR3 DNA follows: TGTGCCAGCCGCCGGGGGATCCACTACGAGCAGTACTTC. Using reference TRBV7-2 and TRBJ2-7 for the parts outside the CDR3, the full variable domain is GAGVSQSPSNKVTEKGKDVELRCDPISGHTALYWYRQSLGQGLEFLIYFQGNSAPDKSGLPSDRFSAERTGGSVSTLTIQRTQQEDSAVYLCASRRGIHYEQYFGPGTRLTVT.

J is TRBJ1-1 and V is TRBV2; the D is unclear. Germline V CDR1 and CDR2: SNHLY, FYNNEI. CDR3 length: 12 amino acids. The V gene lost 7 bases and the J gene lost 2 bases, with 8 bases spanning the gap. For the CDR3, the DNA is TGTGCCAGCACTGCGGTTAACACTGAAGCTTTCTTT. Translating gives CASTAVNTEAFF. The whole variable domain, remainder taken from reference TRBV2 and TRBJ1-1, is EPEVTQTPSHQVTQMGQEVILRCVPISNHLYFYWYRQILGQKVEFLVSFYNNEISEKSEIFDDQFSVERPDGSNFTLKIRSTKLEDSAMYFCASTAVNTEAFFGQGTRLTVV.